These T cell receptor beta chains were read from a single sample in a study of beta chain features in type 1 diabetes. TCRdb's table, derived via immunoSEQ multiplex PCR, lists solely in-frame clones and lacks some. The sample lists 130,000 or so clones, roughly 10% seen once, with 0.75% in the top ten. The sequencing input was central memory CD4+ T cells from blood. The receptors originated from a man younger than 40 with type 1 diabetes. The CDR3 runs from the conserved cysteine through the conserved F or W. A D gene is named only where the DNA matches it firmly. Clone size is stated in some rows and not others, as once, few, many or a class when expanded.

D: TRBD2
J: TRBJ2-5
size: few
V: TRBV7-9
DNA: TGTGCCAGCAGCTTATCGGGGGGTCGGGAGACCCAGTACTTC
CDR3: CASSLSGGRETQYF

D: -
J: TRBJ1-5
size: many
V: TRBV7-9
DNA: TGTGCCAGCAGCTTATGGCAGGGTTCGGATCAGCCCCAGCATTTT
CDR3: CASSLWQGSDQPQHF

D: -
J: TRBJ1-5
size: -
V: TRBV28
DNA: TGTGCCAGCAGGTTGACACGGATAGGTCAGCCCCAGCATTTT
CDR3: CASRLTRIGQPQHF

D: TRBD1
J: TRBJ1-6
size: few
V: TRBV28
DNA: TGTGCCAGCAAAGGACAGGGGGATTCACCCCTCCACTTT
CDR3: CASKGQGDSPLHF

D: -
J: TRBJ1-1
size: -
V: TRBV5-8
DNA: TGTGCCAGCAGCGTCCTAGCCACTGAAGCTTTCTTT
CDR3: CASSVLATEAFF

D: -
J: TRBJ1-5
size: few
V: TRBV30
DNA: TGTGCCTGGAGTGTAACGGAGCCCCAGCATTTT
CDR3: CAWSVTEPQHF

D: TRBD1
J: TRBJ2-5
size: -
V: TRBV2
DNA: TGTGCCAGCACATGGGGACAGGAGGAGACCCAGTACTTC
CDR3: CASTWGQEETQYF

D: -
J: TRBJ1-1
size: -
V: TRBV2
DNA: TGTGCCAGCTATTTTGGCCCGAACACTGAAGCTTTCTTT
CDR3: CASYFGPNTEAFF

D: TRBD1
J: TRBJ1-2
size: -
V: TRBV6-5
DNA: TGTGCCACTGCTAAGACAGGGGGGAATGGCTACACCTTC
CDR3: CATAKTGGNGYTF

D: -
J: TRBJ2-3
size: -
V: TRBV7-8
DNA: TGTGCCAGCAGCTTCGCAGGGTCGGAAGATACGCAGTATTTT
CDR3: CASSFAGSEDTQYF

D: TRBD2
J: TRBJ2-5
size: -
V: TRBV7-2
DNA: TGTGCCAGCAGTTTTAATCCTAGCGGGGGCCAAGAGACCCAGTACTTC
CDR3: CASSFNPSGGQETQYF

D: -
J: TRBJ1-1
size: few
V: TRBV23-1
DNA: TGCGCCAGCAGTCAAGGGTTAGGGGGCACTGAAGCTTTCTTT
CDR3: CASSQGLGGTEAFF

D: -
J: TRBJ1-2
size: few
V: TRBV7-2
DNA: TGTGCCAGCAGCTCCGACGGTCGGGGCTATGGCTACACCTTC
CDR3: CASSSDGRGYGYTF

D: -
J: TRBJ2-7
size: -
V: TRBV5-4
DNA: TGTGCCAGCAGCTCCCCGGTTGAGCAGTACTTC
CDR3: CASSSPVEQYF

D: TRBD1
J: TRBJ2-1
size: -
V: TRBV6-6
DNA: TGTGCCAGCAGCTCGGGACAGGACAATGAGCAGTTCTTC
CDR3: CASSSGQDNEQFF

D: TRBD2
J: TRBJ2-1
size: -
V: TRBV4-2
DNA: TGTGCCAGCAGCCTCCGGGACGGGAGGGACGATGAGCAGTTCTTC
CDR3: CASSLRDGRDDEQFF

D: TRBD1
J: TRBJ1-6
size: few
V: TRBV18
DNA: TGTGCCAGCTCACGATTGACAGGGAACGATTCACCCCTCCACTTT
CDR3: CASSRLTGNDSPLHF

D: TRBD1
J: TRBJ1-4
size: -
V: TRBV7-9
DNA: TGTGCCAGCAGCATGGGACAGGGGGAAGAAAAACTGTTTTTT
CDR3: CASSMGQGEEKLFF

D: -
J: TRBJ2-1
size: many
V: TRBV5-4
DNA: TGTGCCAGCAGCGGAACCGGGACAAGATATTTATGGAGCTCCTACAATGAGCAGTTCTTC
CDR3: CASSGTGTRYLWSSYNEQFF

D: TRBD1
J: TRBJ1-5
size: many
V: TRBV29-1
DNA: TGCAGCGTCTGCGAAGGACAGGGCGATCAGCCCCAGCATTTT
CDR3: CSVCEGQGDQPQHF

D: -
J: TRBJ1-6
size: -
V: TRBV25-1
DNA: TGTGCCAGCAGAGGATCCGGAGCCTATTCACCCCTCCACTTT
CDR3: CASRGSGAYSPLHF

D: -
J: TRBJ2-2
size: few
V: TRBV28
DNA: TGTGCCAGCAGTCGTCCGGGAACCCAGGCGAACACCGGGGAGCTGTTTTTT
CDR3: CASSRPGTQANTGELFF

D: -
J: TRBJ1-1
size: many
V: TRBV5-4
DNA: TGTGCCAGCAGCCCTATGACAGGCTCGGGGAACACTGAAGCTTTCTTT
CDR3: CASSPMTGSGNTEAFF

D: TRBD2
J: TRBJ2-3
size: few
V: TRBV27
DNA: TGTGCCAGCAGTTTCCTAGCGGGGGGTGATACGCAGTATTTT
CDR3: CASSFLAGGDTQYF

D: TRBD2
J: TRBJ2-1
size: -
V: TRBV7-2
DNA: TGTGCCAGCAACCTTGGCGGACTAGCGGGGTTTTACAATGAGCAGTTCTTC
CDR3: CASNLGGLAGFYNEQFF

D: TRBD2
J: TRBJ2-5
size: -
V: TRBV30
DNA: TGTGCCTGGAGCGGGGGGGCCTCAGGAGAGACCCAGTACTTC
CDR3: CAWSGGASGETQYF